What follows are 18 T cell receptor beta chains derived from one specimen sequenced in a study of blood T cell repertoires in COVID-19. Produced via immunoSEQ multiplex PCR; TCRdb's table is partial and in-frame only. There are roughly 250,000 clones in the sample; 82% occur only once, and 9.5% to 15% lies in the top ten. Sequenced sample: peripheral blood. All receptors derive from a woman aged 55-69 years with active or convalescent COVID-19.

This chain uses TRBV12-5 with TRBJ1-4, with D hard to call. Germline loops: CDR1 LGHNT, CDR2 FRNRAP. Trimming cost V 5 bases and J 5 bases, with 12 bases left between them. The CDR3 has 14 residues. CDR3 bases: TGTGCTAGTGGTCCCTCAGGTTACAATGAAAAACTGTTTTTT. Protein product: CASGPSGYNEKLFF.

The rearrangement joins TRBV29-1 to TRBJ2-1; the match to TRBD2 covers 13 bases. Germline trimming cut 7 bases from V and 10 bases from J; bases unmatched to any gene: 7. Germline values: CDR1 SQVTM, CDR2 ANQGSEA. The CDR3 extends over 13 amino acids. CDR3 in amino acids: CSGGTSGEREQFF. The CDR3, as DNA: TGCAGCGGTGGGACTAGCGGGGAAAGGGAGCAGTTCTTC.

This sequence joins TRBV10-3 and TRBJ2-7; TRBD1 might be the D (6 bases). Germline CDR1 is ENHRY and CDR2 is SYGVKD. The CDR3 extends over 14 amino acids. Trimming shortened V by 2 bases and J by 5 bases, and 13 bases separated the two germline ends. The CDR3, as DNA: TGTGCCATCAGTGAGCCGCCTAACAGGGACGAGCAGTACTTC. Translating gives CAISEPPNRDEQYF.

The rearrangement uses TRBV5-6 and TRBJ2-1; 14 positions agree with TRBD2. CDR1 SGHDT and CDR2 YYEEEE come from the germline V gene. The V segment lost 0 bases and the J segment 1 base; nucleotides outside the gene matches: 0. This CDR3 is 17 amino acids long. The CDR3 DNA reads TGTGCCAGCAGCTTGGGGACTAGCGGGGGGTCCTACAATGAGCAGTTCTTC. As protein: CASSLGTSGGSYNEQFF.

The chain uses TRBV4-1 and TRBJ1-3; D remains unclear. The CDR3 covers 18 residues. The germline V gene encodes CDR1 MGHRA and CDR2 YSYEKL. Trimming left V 4 bases short and J 3 bases short, with 22 bases between. CDR3 residues: CASSPLSGRGNRGNTIYF. The CDR3 DNA reads TGCGCCAGCAGCCCCCTCTCTGGCCGGGGTAACCGTGGAAACACCATATATTTT.

The chain is built from TRBV29-1 and TRBJ2-3, with TRBD1 as a possible D gene (7 bases). This CDR3 spans 14 amino acids. The V gene's germline CDR1 is SQVTM and CDR2 ANQGSEA. V gave up 3 bases and J gave up 6 bases, with 16 bases separating them. The CDR3 spells CSVEGGRGYDTQYF. The CDR3, as DNA: TGCAGCGTTGAGGGGGGCAGGGGGTATGATACGCAGTATTTT.

The chain couples TRBV2 to TRBJ1-1; 7 bases line up with TRBD1. The CDR3 runs to 14 residues. V lost 6 bases and J lost 5; bases outside the gene matches: 9. In germline, CDR1 is SNHLY, CDR2 FYNNEI. CDR3 nucleotides: TGTGCCAGCAGAGTACAGGGGAGAGGAACTGAAGCTTTCTTT. It encodes CASRVQGRGTEAFF.

In this sample, this clone turned up once. This chain links TRBV19 with TRBJ1-2; no clear D. Germline V gene lookup returns CDR1 LNHDA and CDR2 SQIVND (reference sequence). The ends were cut back, 5 bases at V and 3 bases at J, with 7 bases in the middle. The CDR3 has 12 amino acids. The CDR3, as DNA: TGTGCCAGTAGTGGTGTAGACTATGGCTACACCTTC. Its translation is CASSGVDYGYTF.

V usage is TRBV18 and J usage is TRBJ1-5; D is uncertain. There are 14 residues in the CDR3. Trimming stripped 5 bases from V and 1 base from J, with 9 bases between. The germline V gene encodes CDR1 KGHSH and CDR2 LQKENI. The CDR3 coding sequence is TGTGCCAGCTCAGACCAGCGGAGCAATCAGCCCCAGCATTTT. Translating it yields CASSDQRSNQPQHF.

Notes on this clone: At one end the junction does not follow the germline gene, possibly because of a read error. Other DNA variants within this sample encode the same CDR3. This chain joins TRBV7-7 and TRBJ2-2, with TRBD1 as a possible D gene (6 bases). The germline gives CDR1 SSHAT, CDR2 FNYEAQ (reference sequence). This CDR3 is built from 14 residues. CDR3: CASSYEQGSGELFF. The CDR3 nucleotides read TGTGCTAGCAGCTACGAACAGGGATCCGGGGAGCTGTTTTTT.

The gene calls are TRBV4-3 and TRBJ1-1; 10 nucleotides match TRBD1. V was pared by 0 bases and J by 7 bases, with 17 bases of the junction left unmatched. The CDR3 consists of 19 residues. Germline lookup yields CDR1 LGHNA and CDR2 YSLEER. Here the CDR3 DNA reads TGCGCCAGCAGCCAAGAAGGTCCCCTAACCGGGACAGGGGAGGGTGAAGCTTTCTTT. It encodes CASSQEGPLTGTGEGEAFF.

The chain joins TRBV19 to TRBJ1-6, with D perhaps matching TRBD1 (5 bases). V lost 5 bases, J lost 2 bases, and 7 bases lay in between. Germline lookup yields CDR1 LNHDA and CDR2 SQIVND (reference sequence). This CDR3 comprises 14 residues. The CDR3 region is CASSPGAYNSPLHF. CDR3 DNA sequence: TGTGCCAGTAGTCCGGGGGCCTATAATTCACCCCTCCACTTT. Based on the CDR3 plus reference TRBV19 and TRBJ1-6, the full variable domain is DGGITQSPKYLFRKEGQNVTLSCEQNLNHDAMYWYRQDPGQGLRLIYYSQIVNDFQKGDIAEGYSVSREKKESFPLTVTSAQKNPTAFYLCASSPGAYNSPLHFGNGTRLTVT.

This rearrangement joins TRBV28 to TRBJ2-3; 10 bases match TRBD1. The ends lost 6 bases at V and 5 bases at J; junction bases unmatched: 8. The CDR3 has 15 amino acids. Germline values: CDR1 MDHEN, CDR2 SYDVKM. The CDR3 spells CASSPGQGVLDTQYF. The CDR3 region has the DNA TGTGCCAGCAGCCCCGGACAGGGGGTACTAGATACGCAGTATTTT.

The rearrangement joins TRBV5-6 to TRBJ1-4; possible D gene TRBD1, 5 bases. Germline CDR1 reads SGHDT; CDR2 reads YYEEEE. The CDR3 consists of 15 residues. The V end lost 2 bases, the J end lost 0 bases, and 8 bases lay between the germline ends. The CDR3, as DNA: TGTGCCAGCAGCTTTCGACAGTCAACTAATGAAAAACTGTTTTTT. As protein: CASSFRQSTNEKLFF.

The CDR3 DNA follows: TGTGCCAGCAAGGGCGGGGCTTGGGGCGAGCAGTACTTC. This encodes CASKGGAWGEQYF. The gene calls are TRBV12-3 or TRBV12-4 and TRBJ2-7; tentatively, D is TRBD2 (6 bases). This CDR3 is 13 amino acids long. V lost 7 bases to trimming and J lost 6 bases, with 16 bases between them.

The chain recombines TRBV12-3 or TRBV12-4 with TRBJ1-2; D call uncertain. The CDR3 covers 13 residues. With 1 base removed from V and 3 bases from J, the gap between germline ends came to 6 bases. DNA for the CDR3: TGTGCCAGCAGTTTAGGGCAGTACTATGGCTACACCTTC. It yields the protein CASSLGQYYGYTF.

This clone appeared once. The V and J genes are TRBV28 and TRBJ1-2; 10 nucleotides match TRBD1. The CDR3 length is 14 residues. V lost 6 bases to trimming and J lost 2 bases; unmatched junction nucleotides: 3. CDR1 and CDR2 from the germline V gene are MDHEN and SYDVKM. The DNA for the CDR3 is TGTGCCAGCAGCCAGGGACAGGGGAACTATGGCTACACCTTC. Its protein product is CASSQGQGNYGYTF.

This chain links TRBV27 with TRBJ2-1; 7 positions match TRBD1. The J segment lost 10 bases and the V segment lost 6 bases, leaving 12 bases of the junction unmatched. This CDR3 is 14 amino acids long. CDR1 is MNHEY and CDR2 is SMNVEV in the germline V gene (reference sequence). CDR3 nucleotide sequence: TGTGCCAGCAGCCCGGGACAGCGGTCGCGGGAGCAGTTCTTC. Encoded protein: CASSPGQRSREQFF.